The T cell receptor beta chain described here comes from a study of T cells in Graves' hyperthyroidism and ophthalmopathy. Whole-study findings and limits: The blood repertoire included most of the expanded thyroid clonotypes above 0.001.

Germline V lookup: CDR1 LNHDA, CDR2 SQIVND (reference sequence). Trimming took off 4 bases at V and 1 base at J, with 11 bases between the two ends. This CDR3 is 14 amino acids long. RNA transcripts gave rise to amplified TCR beta CDR3 regions. The HTBI primer set drove a first-round RT-PCR of the TCR CDR3. TCRdb passed the multiplex PCR reads through MiXCR, listing each CDR3 protein once. This sample has fewer than 400,000 distinct CDR3 sequences, with around 25% found just once. This clonotype occurred many times. What it recognizes is unknown. Sample: blood. The chain is built from TRBV19 and TRBJ2-7; D call uncertain. This TCR came from a man in his fifties with Graves' hyperthyroidism. The CDR3 coding sequence is TGTGCCAGTAGTAGGGCGGTGGGTTCCTACGAGCAGTACTTC. Amino acid sequence: CASSRAVGSYEQYF.